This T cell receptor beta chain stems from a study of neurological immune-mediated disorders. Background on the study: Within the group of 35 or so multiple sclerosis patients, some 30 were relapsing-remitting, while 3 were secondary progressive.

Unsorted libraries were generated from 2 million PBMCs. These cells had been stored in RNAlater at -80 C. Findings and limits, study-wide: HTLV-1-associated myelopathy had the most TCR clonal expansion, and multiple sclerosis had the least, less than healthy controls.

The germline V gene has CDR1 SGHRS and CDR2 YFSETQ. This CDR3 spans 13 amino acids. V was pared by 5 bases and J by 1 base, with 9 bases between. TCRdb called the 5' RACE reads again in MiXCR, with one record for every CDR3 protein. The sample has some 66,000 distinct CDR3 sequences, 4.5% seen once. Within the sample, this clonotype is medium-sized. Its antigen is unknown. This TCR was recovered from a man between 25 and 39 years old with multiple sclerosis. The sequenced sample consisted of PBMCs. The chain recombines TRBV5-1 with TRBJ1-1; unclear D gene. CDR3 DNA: TGCGCCAGCAGACACGTTGAGAACACTGAAGCTTTCTTT. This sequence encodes CASRHVENTEAFF.